Given below is one T cell receptor beta chain in context. Its specificity is unknown. A multiplex PCR was run with 60 Vbeta primers and 13 Jbeta primers. The repertoire was sequenced with immunoSEQ multiplex PCR; TCRdb's copy has only in-frame clones and lacks some. Here the sample spans 210,000 or so clones, over 65% being singletons. The data belong to a study of cytomegalovirus exposure and HLA in healthy donors. Regarding the study as a whole: Using the classifier, cytomegalovirus status was reportedly diagnosed with high specificity and sensitivity.

Germline CDR1 SGHRS, CDR2 YFSETQ. CDR3 length: 16 amino acids. V lost 0 bases to trimming and J lost 0 bases; unmatched junction nucleotides: 2. The source material was PBMCs. The chain combines TRBV5-1 with TRBJ2-1; 8 bases map to TRBD2. The origin of this receptor is a woman in her fifties or sixties in good health and CMV-seropositive. As DNA, the CDR3 is TGCGCCAGCAGCTTGGCGAGCGGGAGCTCCTACAATGAGCAGTTCTTC. Its translation: CASSLASGSSYNEQFF.